The 26 T cell receptor beta chains below come from one sample, sequenced in a study of shared clonotypes between healthy human individuals. Assay: immunoSEQ multiplex PCR; the TCRdb copy retains only in-frame clones and omits some. Of about 480,000 clones in the sample, around 74% were seen once. Material for sequencing was PBMCs. All receptors derive from a woman aged 40 to 50 in good health. Some clones in this sample may be carry-over from other donors' samples.

The chain links TRBV28 to TRBJ2-5; 7 bases map to TRBD2. CDR3 length: 13 amino acids. J gave up 5 bases and V 6 bases, and 6 bases lay outside the gene matches. CDR1 is MDHEN and CDR2 is SYDVKM in the germline V gene. CDR3 sequence (DNA): TGTGCCAGCAGGTCGGGGGGAGGGGAGACCCAGTACTTC. Amino acid sequence: CASRSGGGETQYF.

The chain recombines TRBV5-1 with TRBJ2-7; 10 bases align to TRBD2. Unmatched junction bases numbered 5, after V lost 0 bases and J lost 2 bases. Germline lookup yields CDR1 SGHRS and CDR2 YFSETQ. This CDR3 region has 16 residues. The CDR3 DNA reads as TGCGCCAGCAGCTTGGCCCCCAGCGGGAGGGCCTACGAGCAGTACTTC. Amino acid sequence: CASSLAPSGRAYEQYF.

The genes are TRBV2 and TRBJ1-6; D unresolved. This CDR3 region has 12 residues. Germline lookup yields CDR1 SNHLY and CDR2 FYNNEI. V dropped 7 bases and J dropped 8 bases, with 9 bases sitting between them. The CDR3 sequence: CASNDRDSPLHF. In nucleotides, the CDR3 is TGTGCCAGCAACGATAGGGATTCACCCCTCCACTTT.

This clone came up a few times. CDR3 DNA sequence: TGTGCCAGCAGCGTAGGAGAGGGGGCGAGTCCCAGGACCGGGGAGCTGTTTTTT. As protein: CASSVGEGASPRTGELFF. The chain uses TRBV9 and TRBJ2-2; 7 bases line up with TRBD1. The CDR3 consists of 18 residues. Germline V gene data show CDR1 as SGDLS and CDR2 as YYNGEE. V shed 0 bases and J 5 bases; nucleotides not matched to a gene: 13.

CDR3 nucleotide sequence: TGTGCCTGGAGTGTAAGCAGGGGGAAAGCTTTCTTT. It encodes CAWSVSRGKAFF. V usage is TRBV30 and J usage is TRBJ1-1; TRBD1 aligns across 7 bases. J was trimmed by 9 bases and V by 0 bases; bases with no gene match: 4. Per germline, CDR1 GTSNPN and CDR2 SVGIG (reference sequence). There are 12 residues in the CDR3. Using reference TRBV30 and TRBJ1-1 for the parts outside the CDR3, the full variable domain is SQTIHQWPATLVQPVGSPLSLECTVEGTSNPNLYWYRQAAGRGLQLLFYSVGIGQISSEVPQNLSASRPQDRQFILSSKKLLLSDSGFYLCAWSVSRGKAFFGQGTRLTVV.

CDR3 residues: CASSLPGTEYEQYF. The CDR3 nucleotides read TGTGCCAGCAGTTTACCCGGGACCGAGTACGAGCAGTACTTC. The chain recombines TRBV28 with TRBJ2-7, with D perhaps assigned TRBD1 or TRBD2 (5 bases each). V was pared by 2 bases and J by 4 bases, with 12 bases between. Germline V gives CDR1 MDHEN, CDR2 SYDVKM. CDR3 size: 14 residues.

This clone was recorded once. This CDR3 is also generated by other DNA sequences in the sample. The chain has TRBV2 and TRBJ2-1; D unresolved. CDR1 is SNHLY and CDR2 is FYNNEI in the germline V gene. The CDR3 is 11 amino acids. Between the trimmed V and J ends, which lost 7 bases and 4 bases, there was a span of 5 bases. CDR3 loop: CASTEYNEQFF. In DNA, the CDR3 is TGTGCCAGCACAGAGTACAATGAGCAGTTCTTC.

The rearrangement links TRBV5-6 to TRBJ2-2, with a weak D call TRBD2 (6 bases). V gave up 1 base and J gave up 5 bases, with 9 bases separating them. Germline CDR1 SGHDT, CDR2 YYEEEE. CDR3 size: 14 residues. CDR3 sequence reads: CASSLYGGTGELFF. The CDR3 nucleotides are TGTGCCAGCAGCTTGTATGGGGGGACCGGGGAGCTGTTTTTT.

In its sample, this clone was seen many times. The rearrangement links TRBV25-1 to TRBJ2-7; 13 bases agree with TRBD2. The CDR3 totals 15 residues. The germline gives CDR1 MGHDK, CDR2 SYGVNS. Trimming cost V 4 bases and J 5 bases; bases outside gene matches: 5. The CDR3 loop reads CASSAGLAGVDEQYF. The CDR3 nucleotides are TGTGCCAGCAGTGCCGGACTAGCGGGAGTCGACGAGCAGTACTTC.

The chain couples TRBV6-4 to TRBJ2-2, with D uncertain. Germline lookup yields CDR1 MRHNA and CDR2 SNTAGT. CDR3 length equals 13 residues. V was cut by 4 bases and J by 7 bases, with 10 bases left in between. The CDR3: CASSALWGGELFF. CDR3 bases: TGTGCCAGCAGTGCTCTATGGGGCGGGGAGCTGTTTTTT.

V gene TRBV5-1 combines with J gene TRBJ2-5, with TRBD1 matching over 7 bases. The germline V gene encodes CDR1 SGHRS and CDR2 YFSETQ. Losses at the gene ends were 0 bases for V and 0 bases for J; bases not matched to a gene: 5. CDR3 size: 16 residues. This CDR3 is CASSLGQGTHQETQYF. CDR3 DNA sequence: TGCGCCAGCAGCTTGGGACAGGGTACTCACCAAGAGACCCAGTACTTC.

This chain uses TRBV1 with TRBJ2-5; TRBD1, the table's D call, was not compared with the DNA. TRBV1 is an annotated pseudogene. The CDR3 is 17 residues long. The CDR3 loop reads CTSSQGGGAPFSETQYF. The CDR3 coding sequence is TGCACCAGCAGCCAAGGCGGTGGGGCTCCCTTTTCGGAGACCCAGTACTTC.

The chain uses TRBV5-4 and TRBJ1-2; 7 nucleotides match TRBD1. Germline CDR1 SGHNT, CDR2 YYREEE (reference sequence). The CDR3 length is 14 residues. Trimming cost V 4 bases and J 5 bases; bases outside gene matches: 8. The CDR3 sequence is CASSQDDRVYGYTF. CDR3 DNA sequence: TGTGCCAGCAGCCAAGACGACAGGGTGTATGGCTACACCTTC.

The rearrangement joins TRBV14 to TRBJ2-5, with D perhaps matching TRBD1 (5 bases). Looked up from germline, CDR1 is SGHDN and CDR2 is FVKESK. V lost 1 base and J lost 2, with 11 bases in between. This CDR3 spans 15 amino acids. The CDR3, as DNA: TGTGCCAGCAGCCAAGGGCGGACACGGCAAGAGACCCAGTACTTC. Its protein product is CASSQGRTRQETQYF.

In its sample, this clone was seen many times. The chain couples TRBV30 to TRBJ1-4, with D unresolved. This CDR3 contains 15 residues. Per the germline V gene, CDR1 is GTSNPN and CDR2 is SVGIG (reference sequence). V shed 4 bases and J shed 10 bases, with 22 bases lying between them. The CDR3 reads CAWKRESLLGGKLFF. The CDR3 coding sequence is TGTGCCTGGAAGAGGGAATCCCTCCTAGGCGGAAAACTGTTTTTT. Based on the CDR3 plus reference TRBV30 and TRBJ1-4, the full variable domain is SQTIHQWPATLVQPVGSPLSLECTVEGTSNPNLYWYRQAAGRGLQLLFYSVGIGQISSEVPQNLSASRPQDRQFILSSKKLLLSDSGFYLCAWKRESLLGGKLFFGSGTQLSVL.

The V call is TRBV6-1, the J call TRBJ1-6; 8 bases align to TRBD1. Germline lookup yields CDR1 MNHNS and CDR2 SASEGT. This CDR3 has 14 amino acids. The trim removed 6 bases at V and 10 bases at J, leaving 8 bases unmatched. CDR3 protein: CASRRDRSGSPLHF. The CDR3 coding sequence is TGTGCCAGCAGAAGGGACAGGTCAGGGTCACCCCTCCACTTT.

The CDR3 is CASSLGVGPGNTIYF. CDR3 DNA: TGTGCCAGCAGCTTGGGGGTCGGTCCTGGAAACACCATATATTTT. The chain combines TRBV7-8 with TRBJ1-3; a possible D gene is TRBD1 (5 bases). Germline assignment: CDR1 SGHVS and CDR2 FQNEAQ. The CDR3 has 15 amino acids. The V and J ends lost 3 bases and 2 bases respectively, with 11 bases between them.

This clone has just one count. The chain recombines TRBV9 with TRBJ2-1; 13 bases align to TRBD2. Germline V CDR1 and CDR2: SGDLS, YYNGEE. With 4 bases clipped from V and 3 bases from J, the junction kept 7 bases outside the gene matches. The length of the CDR3 is 17 residues. The CDR3 coding sequence is TGTGCCAGCAGCACCCTACTAGCGGGAGGGAGCTACAATGAGCAGTTCTTC. Its protein product is CASSTLLAGGSYNEQFF.

This chain uses TRBV19 with TRBJ2-1; unclear D gene. V was trimmed by 7 bases and J by 2 bases, leaving 12 bases between them. The V gene's germline CDR1 is LNHDA and CDR2 SQIVND (reference sequence). The CDR3 sequence is 14 residues long. CDR3: CASTVYLAYNEQFF. In DNA, the CDR3 is TGTGCCAGTACAGTGTATCTTGCCTACAATGAGCAGTTCTTC.

This chain links TRBV7-6 with TRBJ1-1; D unclear. Trimming removed 0 bases from V and 8 bases from J, with 10 bases in between. The germline gives CDR1 SGHVS, CDR2 FNYEAQ. There are 13 residues in the CDR3. The CDR3 nucleotides read TGTGCCAGCAGCTTAGCGATGGGCGGAGAAGCTTTCTTT. Protein product: CASSLAMGGEAFF.

This chain joins TRBV7-3 and TRBJ2-3; TRBD1 matches at 10 bases. The CDR3 sequence is 15 residues long. Germline V gene sequence: CDR1 SGHTA, CDR2 FQGTGA. J gave up 4 bases and V 5 bases, and 6 bases lay outside the gene matches. Here the CDR3 DNA reads TGTGCCAGCAGCCGACAGGGGGCGAATTCAGATACGCAGTATTTT. It is translated as CASSRQGANSDTQYF.

The V call is TRBV27, the J call TRBJ2-7, with 8 bases matching TRBD1. The CDR3 is 15 amino acids. After removal of 4 bases from V and 9 bases from J, the junction contained 14 bases not matched to a gene. Germline assignment: CDR1 MNHEY and CDR2 SMNVEV (reference sequence). CDR3: CASSSLSGGGFMQYF. CDR3 DNA: TGTGCCAGCAGTTCCCTCTCAGGGGGCGGTTTTATGCAGTACTTC.

This clone occurred a few times. The chain carries TRBV30 and TRBJ1-1; TRBD1 agrees at 7 bases. Germline CDR1 reads GTSNPN; CDR2 reads SVGIG (reference sequence). Losses at the gene ends were 8 bases for V and 4 bases for J; bases not matched to a gene: 4. The CDR3 covers 11 residues. CDR3 loop: CAGTVRTEAFF. The CDR3 DNA sequence: TGTGCCGGGACAGTTCGCACTGAAGCTTTCTTT.

The chain combines TRBV27 with TRBJ2-1; 10 bases are shared with TRBD2. There are 15 residues in the CDR3. The junction had 4 bases not matched to a gene; V was cut back by 3 bases and J by 5 bases. Germline values: CDR1 MNHEY, CDR2 SMNVEV (reference sequence). CDR3 loop: CASSFTTSGHNEQFF. CDR3 nucleotide sequence: TGTGCCAGCAGTTTCACGACTAGCGGGCACAATGAGCAGTTCTTC.

The gene calls are TRBV13 and TRBJ1-2, with D possibly being TRBD1 (5 bases). From germline, CDR1 is PRHDT and CDR2 FYEKMQ (reference sequence). The CDR3 has 15 residues. Trimming shortened V by 0 bases and J by 3 bases, and 11 bases separated the two germline ends. CDR3 sequence reads: CASSLGGREDYGYTF. CDR3 nucleotides: TGTGCCAGCAGCTTAGGGGGGCGGGAGGACTATGGCTACACCTTC.

Regarding this clone: Other DNA sequences from this sample encode an identical CDR3 as well. The genes are TRBV6-6 and TRBJ1-3; no definite D call. Deletions cut 2 bases from V and 2 bases from J, with 7 bases between. In germline, CDR1 is MNHNY, CDR2 SVGAGI (reference sequence). This CDR3 has 14 residues. This chain's CDR3 is CASSYSGAGNTIYF. As DNA, the CDR3 is TGTGCCAGCAGTTACAGCGGGGCTGGAAACACCATATATTTT.